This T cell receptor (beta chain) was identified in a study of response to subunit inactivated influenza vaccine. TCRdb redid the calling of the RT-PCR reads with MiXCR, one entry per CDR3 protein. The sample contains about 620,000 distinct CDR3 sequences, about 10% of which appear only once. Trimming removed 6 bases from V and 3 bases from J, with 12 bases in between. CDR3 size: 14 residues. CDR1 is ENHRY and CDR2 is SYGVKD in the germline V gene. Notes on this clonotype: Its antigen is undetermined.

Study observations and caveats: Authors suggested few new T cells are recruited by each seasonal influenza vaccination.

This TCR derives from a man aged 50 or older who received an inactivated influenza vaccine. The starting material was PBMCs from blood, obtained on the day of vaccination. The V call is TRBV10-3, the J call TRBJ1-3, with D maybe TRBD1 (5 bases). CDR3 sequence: CAISSGRDGNTIYF. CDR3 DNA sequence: TGTGCCATCAGCTCGGGACGGGATGGAAACACCATATATTTT.